This TCR beta chain is drawn from a study of shared clonotypes between healthy human individuals. As for the study in general: Those who served as donors were two women and a few men between the ages of 18 and 49.

Study-wide results and limits: Blood alone was sampled, and tissue repertoires likely differ.

This clone was observed many times. Its antigen is currently unknown. Authors' data handling: Filtering differed since immunoSEQ provided only junctions, with no quality scores. This table comes from immunoSEQ multiplex PCR, and its TCRdb copy is limited to in-frame clones, with some not included. V, J and clone size derive from that table, while D and trimming were established from the DNA sequence. The data contain about 92,000 clones, approximately 51% of them singletons. Per the germline V gene, CDR1 is SGHTA and CDR2 is FQGTGA. V trimming: 3 bases; J trimming: 3 bases; junction bases outside the gene matches: 3. The CDR3 is 14 residues long.

Sequenced: PBMCs. The chain is built from TRBV7-3 and TRBJ2-7; TRBD1 aligns across 9 bases. This TCR was sampled from a woman aged 35 to 49 in good health. Some clones in this sample may be carry-over from other donors' samples. CDR3 DNA sequence: TGTGCCAGCAGCTTCGACAGGGGGGACTACGAGCAGTACTTC. Translation gives CASSFDRGDYEQYF.